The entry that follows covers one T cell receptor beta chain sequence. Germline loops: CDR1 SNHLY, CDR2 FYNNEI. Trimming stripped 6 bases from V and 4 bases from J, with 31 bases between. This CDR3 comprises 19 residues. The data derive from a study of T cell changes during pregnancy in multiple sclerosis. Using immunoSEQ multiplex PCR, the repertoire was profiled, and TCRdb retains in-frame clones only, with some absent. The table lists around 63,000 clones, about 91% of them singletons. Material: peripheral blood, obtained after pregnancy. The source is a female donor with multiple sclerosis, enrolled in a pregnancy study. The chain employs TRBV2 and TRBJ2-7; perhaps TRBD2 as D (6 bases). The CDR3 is CASSPPGGSKTLVVYEQYF. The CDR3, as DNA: TGTGCCAGCAGCCCACCCGGGGGAAGTAAAACATTGGTGGTGTACGAGCAGTACTTC.